What follows are 16 T cell receptor beta chains derived from one specimen sequenced in a study of long-term antiretroviral therapy in people with HIV. This was the immunoSEQ v3.0 assay at survey level. The data were produced by immunoSEQ multiplex PCR, yet TCRdb's version contains in-frame clones alone and is incomplete. This sample has 20,000 to 30,000 clones, with around four fifths found just once. This specimen was unsorted PBMCs, taken approximately 4.1 years after starting antiretroviral therapy. These receptors originate from a man between 25 and 39 years old with HIV.

The rearrangement links TRBV11-2 to TRBJ2-1; 13 bases fit TRBD2. V lost 5 bases to trimming and J lost 6 bases; unmatched junction nucleotides: 7. The germline V gene has CDR1 SGHAT and CDR2 FQNNGV. CDR3 size: 16 residues. The CDR3 region has the DNA TGTGCCAGCAGCCCACTAGCGGGAGGGCTGGGCAATGAGCAGTTCTTC. Amino acid sequence: CASSPLAGGLGNEQFF.

CDR3 loop: CAISESPSGAYEQYF. The CDR3, as DNA: TGTGCCATCAGTGAGTCCCCGTCAGGAGCCTACGAGCAGTACTTC. This chain links TRBV10-3 with TRBJ2-7; D is uncertain. The CDR3 has 15 amino acids. Germline CDR1 and CDR2: ENHRY and SYGVKD. V was trimmed by 0 bases and J by 2 bases, leaving 11 bases between them.

The chain carries TRBV9 and TRBJ2-3, with no clear D. Looked up from germline, CDR1 is SGDLS and CDR2 is YYNGEE. V gave up 4 bases and J gave up 3 bases, with 15 bases separating them. The CDR3 is 15 amino acids. CDR3 loop: CASSLRTGQTDTQYF. The CDR3 DNA reads as TGTGCCAGCAGCTTACGGACCGGGCAGACAGATACGCAGTATTTT.

This clone has more than one count but fewer than ten. V gene TRBV7-9 combines with J gene TRBJ1-5; D is unresolved. V was clipped by 1 base and J by 6 bases, with 4 bases between them. The CDR3 loop spans 12 amino acids. Per the germline V gene, CDR1 is SEHNR and CDR2 is FQNEAQ (reference sequence). CDR3 in DNA: TGTGCCAGCAGCTTAGATAGTCAGCCCCAGCATTTT. As protein: CASSLDSQPQHF. Supplemented by reference TRBV7-9 and TRBJ1-5, the full variable domain reads DTGVSQNPRHKITKRGQNVTFRCDPISEHNRLYWYRQTLGQGPEFLTYFQNEAQLEKSRLLSDRFSAERPKGSFSTLEIQRTEQGDSAMYLCASSLDSQPQHFGDGTRLSIL.

The rearrangement links TRBV6-4 to TRBJ2-5, with D perhaps matching TRBD1 or TRBD2 (5 bases each). The CDR3 contains 15 residues. V dropped 2 bases and J dropped 5 bases, with 15 bases sitting between them. Germline V gives CDR1 MRHNA, CDR2 SNTAGT. The CDR3 bases are TGTGCCAGCAGTGACGCCGGACACTGGGGGGAGACCCAGTACTTC. This codes for CASSDAGHWGETQYF.

This clone was counted only a few times. The chain joins TRBV4-2 to TRBJ2-7, with D unclear. Germline V CDR1 and CDR2: LGHNA, YNFKEQ. Trimming left V 4 bases short and J 4 bases short, with 17 bases between. The CDR3 has 15 residues. The CDR3 DNA reads TGTGCCAGCAGCCCTCGACCTAACGCCCTATACGAGCAGTACTTC. Its protein product is CASSPRPNALYEQYF.

This clone was counted once. The chain uses TRBV27 and TRBJ2-7; D is undetermined. Trimming removed 5 bases at V and 3 bases at J, with 11 bases between. The length of the CDR3 is 13 residues. CDR1 MNHEY and CDR2 SMNVEV come from the germline V gene (reference sequence). Written as DNA, the CDR3 is TGTGCCAGCAGTGAATCCCTCGGCTACGAGCAGTACTTC. It yields the protein CASSESLGYEQYF.

The chain joins TRBV11-2 to TRBJ2-5, with 7 nucleotides matching TRBD2. This CDR3 contains 16 residues. In germline, CDR1 is SGHAT, CDR2 FQNNGV. The J segment lost 5 bases and the V segment lost 5 bases, leaving 14 bases of the junction unmatched. Here the CDR3 reads CASSAGIALGGETQYF. The CDR3 DNA reads TGTGCCAGCAGCGCCGGGATTGCTCTGGGGGGGGAGACCCAGTACTTC.

J is TRBJ2-1 and V is TRBV7-9, with TRBD2 identical over 7 bases. V lost 1 base and J lost 9; bases outside the gene matches: 6. Per the germline V gene, CDR1 is SEHNR and CDR2 is FQNEAQ (reference sequence). The CDR3 is 14 amino acids. The CDR3 reads CASSLGAGSAEQFF. In DNA, the CDR3 is TGTGCCAGCAGCTTAGGAGCGGGAAGCGCTGAGCAGTTCTTC.

The J gene is TRBJ1-6, the V gene TRBV5-8; D remains unclear. The germline CDR1 and CDR2 sequences are SGHTS and YDEGEE. This CDR3 has 14 residues. Trimming cost V 0 bases and J 10 bases, with 11 bases left between them. DNA of the CDR3: TGTGCCAGCAGCTTGGGCCCTGGTGGGTCACCCCTCCACTTT. Its protein is CASSLGPGGSPLHF.

This chain joins TRBV27 and TRBJ2-1; possibly TRBD1 for D (5 bases). Looked up from germline, CDR1 is MNHEY and CDR2 is SMNVEV (reference sequence). This CDR3 comprises 13 residues. Trimming stripped 9 bases from V and 8 bases from J, with 17 bases between. The CDR3 here is CASYPQGSDEQFF. The DNA of the CDR3 is TGTGCCAGTTATCCCCAGGGATCCGATGAGCAGTTCTTC.

The chain joins TRBV2 to TRBJ2-1; D is undetermined. This CDR3 spans 11 amino acids. Trimming removed 7 bases from V and 6 bases from J, with 7 bases in between. Germline CDR1 SNHLY, CDR2 FYNNEI. CDR3 region: CASIAANEQFF. The CDR3 nucleotides read TGTGCCAGCATTGCGGCCAATGAGCAGTTCTTC.

The chain recombines TRBV18 with TRBJ2-5, with D tentatively TRBD2 (6 bases). The V gene's germline CDR1 is KGHSH and CDR2 LQKENI. With 4 bases removed from V and 5 bases from J, the gap between germline ends came to 11 bases. The CDR3 totals 13 residues. The CDR3 coding sequence is TGTGCCAGCTCACTCGGACTACTGGAGACCCAGTACTTC. It is translated as CASSLGLLETQYF.

The chain couples TRBV30 to TRBJ2-5; 7 positions agree with TRBD1. The CDR3 has 16 amino acids. The J segment lost 5 bases and the V segment lost 2 bases, leaving 14 bases of the junction unmatched. Germline CDR1 is GTSNPN and CDR2 is SVGIG (reference sequence). The CDR3 bases are TGTGCCTGGAGTTTCCGGGGCAGACAGGGCTTCGAGACCCAGTACTTC. Protein sequence: CAWSFRGRQGFETQYF.

This chain uses TRBV6-5 with TRBJ2-2; possible D gene TRBD2, 6 bases. Between the trimmed V and J ends, which lost 5 bases and 7 bases, there was a span of 8 bases. CDR1 and CDR2 from the germline V gene are MNHEY and SVGAGI. The CDR3 is 12 amino acids. The CDR3 DNA sequence: TGTGCCAGCAGTCCGGGGGACGGGGAGCTGTTTTTT. This sequence encodes CASSPGDGELFF.

CDR3 in amino acids: CASSSIYEQYF. CDR3 sequence (DNA): TGTGCCAGCAGTTCAATCTACGAGCAGTACTTC. The chain is built from TRBV5-6 and TRBJ2-7; D gene ambiguous. Germline V gene data show CDR1 as SGHDT and CDR2 as YYEEEE. The CDR3 has 11 residues. V was cut by 5 bases and J by 3 bases, with 6 bases left in between.